Listed here is a single T cell receptor beta chain. Antigen specificity is unknown. It was negative isolation that provided the CD8+ and CD4+ T cells, whereas TEMRA cells were enriched by FACS. The sample comes from a study of CD8 T cells in Susac syndrome. Findings and limits, study-wide: A relatively small number of individuals underwent TCR sequencing and HLA analysis.

V was pared by 4 bases and J by 8 bases, with 9 bases of the junction left unmatched. CDR3 length: 14 amino acids. CDR1 and CDR2 (germline): SGHNT, YYREEE (reference sequence). cDNA came from about 0.46 to 1 ug RNA primed by random hexamers. The amplification used immunoSEQ multiplex PCR on TCR beta CDR3; it spanned 54 Vbeta and 13 Jbeta. MiXCR was run by TCRdb on the immunoSEQ multiplex PCR reads, yielding one entry per CDR3 protein. This table holds around 130,000 distinct CDR3 sequences, 90% to 95% found once. V usage is TRBV5-4 and J usage is TRBJ2-1, with 7 bases fitting TRBD2. The sample consisted of CD8+ T cells from PBMCs. The TCR originated in a human donor with multiple sclerosis. For the CDR3, the DNA is TGTGCCAGCAGCCGACTTGGCGGGGGTGATGAGCAGTTCTTC. Its translation: CASSRLGGGDEQFF.